The 28 T cell receptor beta chains presented below share a single source sample, sequenced in a study of blood T cell repertoires in COVID-19. Sequencing was performed with immunoSEQ multiplex PCR; in TCRdb, only in-frame clones are kept and a portion is missing. The table shows some 250,000 clones, with 80% to 90% occurring only once. Material for sequencing was peripheral blood. All receptors derive from a man aged 55-75 years with acute or convalescent COVID-19.

The chain joins TRBV6-1 to TRBJ1-4; D may be TRBD1 (6 bases). The CDR3 is 16 residues long. Germline V gene sequence: CDR1 MNHNS, CDR2 SASEGT. Between the trimmed V and J ends, which lost 4 bases and 2 bases, there was a span of 14 bases. CDR3 bases: TGTGCCAGCAGTGGCCCCACAGGGCCCACTAATGAAAAACTGTTTTTT. Its protein product is CASSGPTGPTNEKLFF.

The chain combines TRBV7-9 with TRBJ2-4; 7 bases align to TRBD2. Germline lookup yields CDR1 SEHNR and CDR2 FQNEAQ (reference sequence). The J segment lost 7 bases and the V segment lost 1 base, leaving 7 bases of the junction unmatched. The CDR3 runs to 15 residues. The CDR3 reads CASSLEGGSGNIQYF. The CDR3 coding sequence is TGTGCCAGCAGCTTAGAGGGAGGGTCTGGGAACATTCAGTACTTC. Drawing the rest from reference TRBV7-9 and TRBJ2-4, the complete variable domain is DTGVSQNPRHKITKRGQNVTFRCDPISEHNRLYWYRQTLGQGPEFLTYFQNEAQLEKSRLLSDRFSAERPKGSFSTLEIQRTEQGDSAMYLCASSLEGGSGNIQYFGAGTRLSVL.

This chain uses TRBV10-3 with TRBJ2-7, with 9 bases that match TRBD1. Germline CDR1 reads ENHRY; CDR2 reads SYGVKD. The V segment lost 0 bases and the J segment 3 bases; nucleotides outside the gene matches: 3. The CDR3 is 15 residues long. CDR3 amino acids: CAISESGTGNYEQYF. CDR3 DNA sequence: TGTGCCATCAGTGAGTCTGGGACAGGGAACTACGAGCAGTACTTC.

The chain carries TRBV18 and TRBJ1-1; 7 bases match TRBD1. This CDR3 region has 16 residues. CDR1 and CDR2 from the germline V gene are KGHSH and LQKENI. Trimming removed 1 base from V and 5 bases from J; junction bases left unmatched: 10. CDR3 sequence reads: CASSPQGALLYTEAFF. In DNA, the CDR3 is TGTGCCAGCTCACCACAGGGGGCGTTGCTATATACTGAAGCTTTCTTT.

V and J are TRBV4-2 and TRBJ1-1; no clear D. The CDR3 covers 16 residues. Germline V gives CDR1 LGHNA, CDR2 YNFKEQ. V gave up 1 base and J gave up 1 base, with 13 bases separating them. The CDR3 DNA reads as TGTGCCAGCAGCCAAGGCTCCTATCCCGAGAACACTGAAGCTTTCTTT. It translates to CASSQGSYPENTEAFF.

The rearrangement uses TRBV21-1 and TRBJ1-2; the table assigns TRBD1, which was not confirmed against the DNA. TRBV21-1 is noted as a pseudogene. The CDR3 has 12 residues. CDR3 loop: CASSQRQSGYTF. CDR3 DNA: TGTGCCAGCAGCCAGAGACAATCGGGCTACACCTTC.

For the CDR3, the DNA is TGCGCCAGCAGTACCGGGACTAGCGGGGGTCAGACCCAGTACTTC. Translation gives CASSTGTSGGQTQYF. The chain has TRBV10-2 and TRBJ2-5; TRBD2 matches 14 bases. V gave up 5 bases and J gave up 6 bases; unmatched junction bases: 5. Germline assignment: CDR1 WSHSY and CDR2 SAAADI. The CDR3 spans 15 residues.

The chain joins TRBV27 to TRBJ1-1; D possibly corresponds to TRBD1 (6 bases). V lost 7 bases and J 4 bases, leaving 19 bases between the germline ends. Per the germline V gene, CDR1 is MNHEY and CDR2 is SMNVEV (reference sequence). The CDR3 runs 15 residues. The CDR3 bases are TGTGCCAGCACCCCTATTGGGGGCGTGGGCACTGAAGCTTTCTTT. Translated: CASTPIGGVGTEAFF.

This sequence joins TRBV19 and TRBJ1-5, with 7 bases lining up with TRBD1. V lost 6 bases, J lost 3 bases, and 8 bases stayed unmatched. The CDR3 loop spans 15 amino acids. Germline assignment: CDR1 LNHDA and CDR2 SQIVND (reference sequence). This CDR3 is CASRPGQLDNQPQHF. The CDR3 DNA sequence: TGTGCCAGTAGGCCGGGACAGCTAGACAATCAGCCCCAGCATTTT. Complete variable domain (other parts from reference TRBV19 and TRBJ1-5): DGGITQSPKYLFRKEGQNVTLSCEQNLNHDAMYWYRQDPGQGLRLIYYSQIVNDFQKGDIAEGYSVSREKKESFPLTVTSAQKNPTAFYLCASRPGQLDNQPQHFGDGTRLSIL.

The rearrangement joins TRBV5-8 to TRBJ2-2, with 9 bases matching TRBD2. From germline, CDR1 is SGHTS and CDR2 YDEGEE. The CDR3 is 16 residues long. V was pared by 2 bases and J by 4 bases, with 6 bases of the junction left unmatched. CDR3 nucleotide sequence: TGTGCCAGCAGCTTAATGGCGGGAGGGCCCACCGGGGAGCTGTTTTTT. It codes for CASSLMAGGPTGELFF.

The V gene is TRBV12-5, the J gene TRBJ1-1; D remains unclear. V was clipped by 6 bases and J by 4 bases, with 21 bases between them. There are 16 residues in the CDR3. Germline CDR1 LGHNT, CDR2 FRNRAP. Here the CDR3 reads CASGPRSGRPFTEAFF. CDR3 coding DNA: TGTGCTAGTGGGCCCCGGAGTGGCCGACCGTTCACTGAAGCTTTCTTT.

The chain uses TRBV19 and TRBJ1-6, with D possibly matching TRBD1 (5 bases). The CDR3 covers 15 residues. Looked up from germline, CDR1 is LNHDA and CDR2 is SQIVND (reference sequence). V was shortened by 4 bases and J by 10 bases, with 17 bases between the two germline ends. DNA of the CDR3: TGTGCCAGTAGTACCGGGACCGGGGGAAAGTCACCCCTCCACTTT. This encodes CASSTGTGGKSPLHF.

Notes on this clone: A junction boundary mismatches the germline segment, possibly from a read error. The chain has TRBV7-7 and TRBJ2-7; 11 nucleotides line up with TRBD2. The germline gives CDR1 SSHAT, CDR2 FNYEAQ (reference sequence). The CDR3 runs to 15 residues. This chain's CDR3 is CASSPGTSGIYEQYF. The CDR3 DNA is TGTGCTAGCAGCCCTGGGACTAGCGGCATATACGAGCAGTACTTC.

The gene calls are TRBV11-2 and TRBJ1-1; tentatively, D is TRBD1 (6 bases). The germline V gene encodes CDR1 SGHAT and CDR2 FQNNGV. Trimming stripped 3 bases from V and 5 bases from J, with 16 bases between. The CDR3 contains 15 residues. CDR3: CASSFGEGVRTEAFF. The CDR3 DNA is TGTGCCAGCAGCTTCGGCGAGGGGGTGAGGACTGAAGCTTTCTTT.

CDR3 sequence: CASTYSGTSSYEQYF. CDR3 in DNA: TGTGCCAGCACGTATAGCGGAACTAGCTCCTACGAGCAGTACTTC. The V call is TRBV2, the J call TRBJ2-7; a weak D match, TRBD2 (6 bases). This CDR3 has 15 residues. V was clipped by 7 bases and J by 0 bases, with 16 bases between them. CDR1 is SNHLY, CDR2 FYNNEI, per germline.

The chain is built from TRBV4-1 and TRBJ2-3; tentatively, D is TRBD1 (6 bases). With 2 bases removed from V and 7 bases from J, the gap between germline ends came to 16 bases. CDR3 length: 15 amino acids. Germline-derived CDR1 and CDR2 are MGHRA and YSYEKL. The chain's CDR3 is CASSQMAGVLNTQYF. CDR3 coding DNA: TGCGCCAGCAGCCAAATGGCAGGGGTCCTTAATACGCAGTATTTT.

The gene calls are TRBV3-1 (or the pseudogene TRBV3-2) and TRBJ2-2; D gene ambiguous. Germline CDR1 and CDR2: LGHDT and YNNKEL (reference sequence). The length of the CDR3 is 14 residues. Trimming removed 2 bases at V and 1 base at J, with 5 bases between. The CDR3 sequence is CASSQRGNTGELFF. CDR3 DNA: TGTGCCAGCAGCCAAAGAGGGAACACCGGGGAGCTGTTTTTT.

V is TRBV11-3 and J is TRBJ1-2; TRBD1 agrees at 7 bases. Germline CDR1 SGHNT, CDR2 YENEEA. The V gene end was trimmed by 5 bases and the J gene end by 2 bases; junction bases not matched to a gene: 5. This CDR3 region has 14 residues. The chain's CDR3 is CASSMARGNYGYTF. Written as DNA, the CDR3 is TGTGCCAGCAGCATGGCCAGGGGGAACTATGGCTACACCTTC.

V usage is TRBV7-3 and J usage is TRBJ1-1; no definite D call. Per germline, CDR1 SGHTA and CDR2 FQGTGA. The CDR3 has 15 residues. Trimming took 1 base from V and 0 from J, leaving 9 bases between them. CDR3 coding DNA: TGTGCCAGCAGCTTAAGTGGCGGCATGAACACTGAAGCTTTCTTT. Its translation is CASSLSGGMNTEAFF.

The chain joins TRBV6-5 to TRBJ2-5; 7 bases agree with TRBD2. J gave up 5 bases and V 7 bases, and 10 bases lay outside the gene matches. The CDR3 totals 14 residues. Germline V lookup: CDR1 MNHEY, CDR2 SVGAGI. The CDR3 nucleotides are TGTGCCAGCACCGGGGGGTGGGGATTGGAGACCCAGTACTTC. Translation gives CASTGGWGLETQYF.

Regarding this clone: In the same sample, other DNA sequences code for this CDR3. The CDR3 DNA reads as TGTGCCAGCAGTCTGACAGGGGACGAGCAGTACTTC. Its translation: CASSLTGDEQYF. The rearrangement joins TRBV7-9 to TRBJ2-7; TRBD1 matches at 8 bases. J gave up 5 bases and V 6 bases, and 3 bases lay outside the gene matches. CDR1 is SEHNR, CDR2 FQNEAQ, per germline (reference sequence). This CDR3 comprises 12 residues.

A few counts support this clone. The chain has TRBV5-6 and TRBJ1-4; 9 bases are shared with TRBD1. V was clipped by 4 bases and J by 8 bases; unmatched bases: 6. This CDR3 is built from 14 residues. Germline CDR1 reads SGHDT; CDR2 reads YYEEEE. The CDR3 DNA reads TGTGCCAGCAGCCGCACAGGGGGCGGCGAAAAACTGTTTTTT. It yields the protein CASSRTGGGEKLFF. The variable domain in full, with the rest retrieved from reference TRBV5-6 and TRBJ1-4, is DAGVTQSPTHLIKTRGQQVTLRCSPKSGHDTVSWYQQALGQGPQFIFQYYEEEERQRGNFPDRFSGHQFPNYSSELNVNALLLGDSALYLCASSRTGGGEKLFFGSGTQLSVL.

This clone was seen once. The chain has TRBV12-5 and TRBJ2-2; 14 nucleotides align to TRBD2. CDR3 length: 18 residues. Germline V CDR1 and CDR2: LGHNT, FRNRAP. J gave up 1 base and V 1 base, and 2 bases lay outside the gene matches. In DNA form, the CDR3 reads TGTGCTAGTGGTTTGGCGGGACTAGCGGGGGAGAACACCGGGGAGCTGTTTTTT. It specifies CASGLAGLAGENTGELFF. Complete variable domain (other parts from reference TRBV12-5 and TRBJ2-2): DARVTQTPRHKVTEMGQEVTMRCQPILGHNTVFWYRQTMMQGLELLAYFRNRAPLDDSGMPKDRFSAEMPDATLATLKIQPSEPRDSAVYFCASGLAGLAGENTGELFFGEGSRLTVL.

The chain combines TRBV7-6 with TRBJ2-3; 9 positions match TRBD2. With 5 bases clipped from V and 6 bases from J, the junction kept 12 bases outside the gene matches. This CDR3 is built from 16 residues. Germline assignment: CDR1 SGHVS and CDR2 FNYEAQ. The DNA for the CDR3 is TGTGCCAGCAGCGCCCGACTAGCGGCCCCCTCCGATACGCAGTATTTT. This encodes CASSARLAAPSDTQYF.

This clone showed up just a few times. V usage is TRBV4-2 and J usage is TRBJ2-7, with TRBD2 matching over 10 bases. Germline-derived CDR1 and CDR2 are LGHNA and YNFKEQ. Losses at the gene ends were 0 bases for V and 6 bases for J; bases not matched to a gene: 5. The CDR3 spans 15 residues. CDR3 sequence: CASSQDLAGASEQYF. In nucleotides, the CDR3 is TGTGCCAGCAGCCAAGATCTAGCGGGAGCTAGCGAGCAGTACTTC.

This clone was detected once. The chain employs TRBV28 and TRBJ1-5, with D unclear. The CDR3 consists of 15 residues. Germline CDR1 MDHEN, CDR2 SYDVKM. Trimming removed 1 base from V and 3 bases from J, with 10 bases in between. CDR3 region: CASSLFPGDNQPQHF. The DNA of the CDR3 is TGTGCCAGCAGTTTATTCCCCGGGGACAATCAGCCCCAGCATTTT.

CDR3 residues: CASSYQSGGATGELFF. The CDR3 coding sequence is TGTGCCAGCAGTTACCAAAGCGGGGGGGCCACCGGGGAGCTGTTTTTT. This chain uses TRBV6-2 or TRBV6-3 with TRBJ2-2, with TRBD2 matching over 10 bases. From germline, CDR1 is MNHEY and CDR2 SVGEGT. The CDR3 spans 16 residues. J was trimmed by 4 bases and V by 2 bases; bases with no gene match: 4.

This clone was seen a few times. The J gene is TRBJ2-7, the V gene TRBV9, with 7 bases lining up with TRBD1. Germline CDR1 reads SGDLS; CDR2 reads YYNGEE. CDR3 length: 15 residues. The V and J ends lost 3 bases and 1 base, in that order; junction bases with no gene match: 7. CDR3 in amino acids: CASSASQGNSYEQYF. In nucleotides, the CDR3 is TGTGCCAGCAGCGCCTCACAGGGGAATTCCTACGAGCAGTACTTC.